This T cell receptor (beta chain) derives from a study of Graves' ophthalmopathy and Graves' hyperthyroidism. Beta-chain TCR CDR3 regions were amplified from RNA transcripts. HTBI-primed RT-PCR formed the first round, and a multiplex PCR formed the second. TCRdb ran MiXCR on the multiplex PCR reads and lists one entry per CDR3 protein. The sample lists hundreds of thousands of distinct CDR3 sequences; about 44% were seen once. As for this clonotype: Its specificity is unknown.

There are 16 residues in the CDR3. V shed 6 bases, J shed 1 base, and the junction held 7 bases outside the gene matches. Looked up from germline, CDR1 is MNHEY and CDR2 is SVGAGI. General study points: Ophthalmopathy progression cases were predicted by the model with approximately 71% sensitivity and 72.22% specificity.

A volume of around 9.5 ml of fresh peripheral blood supplied the PBMCs. The sequence derives from an adult man with Graves' ophthalmopathy. The sequenced material came from peripheral blood. The chain links TRBV6-5 to TRBJ2-2; 8 bases line up with TRBD1. CDR3 region: CASREDRARNTGELFF. CDR3 nucleotides: TGTGCCAGCAGAGAGGACAGGGCCCGGAACACCGGGGAGCTGTTTTTT.